The entry below gives a single T cell receptor (beta chain) sequence along with its context. Its antigen is currently not known. Base quality data are lacking; no much larger clone is found one base away. The source of the sample is a study of PD-1 blockade in classical Hodgkin lymphoma (TCRdb year 2020). Describing the broader study: Nivolumab dosing was 3 mg/kg intravenously every 2 weeks, continuing until either disease progression or unacceptable toxicity. The study used TCR beta sequencing and CyTOF to define a peripheral blood immune signature of response to PD-1 blockade in classical Hodgkin lymphoma.

Here is what the overall study found, with its caveats: Lower diversity was observed in patients in whom nivolumab was started less than 1 year after ASCT, and these patients were excluded from later analyses so that confounding by immune reconstitution would be avoided. By C4D1, a significant rise was seen in CD4+ TCR diversity but not in CD8+ TCR diversity (p=0.0027 vs p=0.16), and the rise was most apparent among complete responders (p=0.02). The study was restricted to a single clinical trial cohort, and the causes of repertoire differences, possibly disease activity or prior therapy, were left undefined. Trial patients with a complete response had baseline diversity similar to that of newly diagnosed patients, while partial responders and progressors had significantly lower diversity. Baseline TCR diversity was reported to be lower in newly diagnosed patients than in healthy donors, and even lower in relapsed/refractory patients.

The sample's time point label, decoded: cycle 4 day 1 (C4D1), after six to seven weeks of nivolumab. Every trial patient had relapsed following autologous stem cell transplantation, and prior brentuximab vedotin exposure was what differed among cohorts A, B and C. A total of over 50 patients with relapsed/refractory classical Hodgkin lymphoma made up the trial cohort, and each patient's best overall response was complete response, partial response or progressive disease. Trial patients were treated with single-agent nivolumab in the multi-cohort phase II CheckMate 205 trial. An independent review committee assessed best overall response by applying the 2007 International Working Group response criteria. Trial PBMCs were collected immediately before nivolumab initiation (C1D1) and during therapy at cycle 2 day 1 and cycle 4 day 1. Peripheral blood was collected in 8 mL Vacutainer Cell Preparation Tubes, from which PBMCs were isolated by centrifugation and then cryopreserved.

The Qiagen DNeasy kit was used to extract genomic DNA both from unsorted PBMCs and from the negatively selected CD4+ and CD8+ fractions. TCR beta CDR3 regions were subjected to amplification by immunoSEQ multiplex PCR with primers that anneal to V and J segments. A synthetic immune receptor repertoire was used to minimize amplification bias, and any residual bias was removed computationally once sequencing was done. Under the source paper's analysis protocol: Repertoire diversity was quantified as the Shannon entropy index using custom Python scripts. Unsorted, CD4+ and CD8+ repertoires were analyzed separately, except for combined analyses in which CD4+ and CD8+ sequences were merged in silico. Clonal expansion was defined as at least a 2-fold frequency increase after treatment relative to C1D1, with a pseudocount of 0.5 for undetected baseline clones. Singleton clones were defined as clones with 0 or 1 copy at C1D1, and non-singleton clones were defined as clones with 2 or more copies. By matching protein sequences in sorted samples from the same patient, clones expanded in unsorted samples were annotated as CD4+, CD8+ or unknown. Wilcoxon tests were applied to paired samples to test diversity changes from C1D1 to C4D1. TCRdb provides this immuneACCESS table in a form limited to in-frame rearrangements. Some clones are lacking; in checked studies, under half of them reflect an unresolved V gene, and why the rest are absent is not known. V and J calls and clone size are given by that table; D and trimming were obtained from the DNA. A total of about 96,000 clones appear in this sample, about 92% of them only once. Around 2% of the sample lies in the top ten.

This clonotype was sampled from a human donor with classical Hodgkin lymphoma. This sample comprised peripheral blood mononuclear cells (PBMCs), obtained before the fourth cycle of nivolumab.

This receptor has the CDR3 CASSSTTSGRKETQYF. The sequenced DNA is TGCGCCAGCAGCTCCACGACTAGCGGGAGAAAAGAGACCCAGTACTTC. The chain was built from TRBV5-1 and TRBJ2-5, and 12 junctional nucleotides match TRBD2. The germline V end is reduced by 3 bases and the J end by 3 bases; junction bases left unmatched: 6. CDR1 and CDR2 are read off the germline V gene as SGHRS and YFSETQ. Reading from cysteine to phenylalanine, the CDR3 counts 16 amino acids. Only the CDR3 DNA is retained, 48 bases long and in frame from the first base. The CDR3 plus the reference TRBV5-1 and TRBJ2-5 genes for the other parts give the full variable domain: KAGVTQTPRYLIKTRGQQVTLSCSPISGHRSVSWYQQTPGQGLQFLFEYFSETQRNKGNFPGRFSGRQFSNSRSEMNVSTLELGDSALYLCASSSTTSGRKETQYFGPGTRLLVL.